This TCR beta chain was observed in a study of vaccination and CD4 T cells after COVID-19. Looking at the study overall: A vaccine, either BNT162b2 or mRNA-1273, was given to participants in two doses.

In its sample, this clonotype was seen a few times. Its specificity is unknown. The CDR3 length is 14 residues. Germline-derived CDR1 and CDR2 are DFQATT and SNEGSKA (reference sequence). Trimming pared 3 bases from V and 6 bases from J, leaving 16 bases between. Noted treatment: approximately 10-day PBMC culture with coronavirus spike peptide pools or control peptides (ViraFEST assay). Prior to the COVID-19 pandemic (2011-2018), the unexposed donor's CD4+ T cells were collected. Sequencing of cultured CD4+ T cell DNA used the Oncomine TCR Beta short-read assay. The source of extracted genomic DNA was cultured CD4+ T cells. TCRdb passed the PCR reads through MiXCR, listing each CDR3 protein once. Of thousands of distinct CDR3 sequences in the sample, about 35% were seen once.

This rearrangement joins TRBV20-1 to TRBJ2-3, with D maybe TRBD1 (7 bases). The source of this sequence is a human donor in good health. Sequencing was carried out using CD4+ T cells from blood, cultured in vitro. In DNA, the CDR3 is TGCAGTGCTAGGGGCGGGACAGATAGGGATACGCAGTATTTT. This encodes CSARGGTDRDTQYF.